The 11 T cell receptor beta chains below were found in one sample sequenced in a study of T cells in Graves' hyperthyroidism and ophthalmopathy. Amplification targeted TCR beta CDR3 regions from RNA transcripts. In the first-round RT-PCR of the TCR CDR3, the HTBI primer set was used. Each CDR3 protein gets one entry after TCRdb re-called the multiplex PCR reads with MiXCR. This sample has approximately 870,000 distinct CDR3 sequences, with over 35% found just once. Sequenced: blood. These receptors originate from a man between 18 and 35 years old with Graves' hyperthyroidism.

The chain combines TRBV29-1 with TRBJ2-3; D unclear. Germline assignment: CDR1 SQVTM and CDR2 ANQGSEA. This CDR3 is built from 13 residues. V shed 2 bases and J shed 2 bases, with 8 bases lying between them. CDR3 sequence: CSVEQSFTDTQYF. As DNA, the CDR3 is TGCAGCGTTGAACAGAGCTTCACAGATACGCAGTATTTT.

V usage is TRBV7-9 and J usage is TRBJ2-7; TRBD1 agrees at 7 bases. Germline values: CDR1 SEHNR, CDR2 FQNEAQ (reference sequence). Trimming removed 6 bases from V and 4 bases from J; junction bases left unmatched: 12. The CDR3 extends over 15 amino acids. Written as DNA, the CDR3 is TGTGCCAGCAGTCCCCGGGACAGAACGTTTTACGAGCAGTACTTC. This translates into CASSPRDRTFYEQYF.

This sequence joins TRBV11-1 and TRBJ1-1; no clear D gene. V lost 6 bases, J lost 3 bases, and 11 bases lay in between. The CDR3 loop spans 13 amino acids. The germline V gene encodes CDR1 SGHAT and CDR2 FQDESV (reference sequence). For the CDR3, the DNA is TGTGCCAGCAGGGGCGATGGGGACACTGAAGCTTTCTTT. Its protein product is CASRGDGDTEAFF.

The chain has TRBV7-9 and TRBJ2-5, with 14 bases lining up with TRBD2. The junction had 15 bases not matched to a gene; V was cut back by 2 bases and J by 4 bases. Germline assignment: CDR1 SEHNR and CDR2 FQNEAQ (reference sequence). The CDR3 loop spans 20 amino acids. Here the CDR3 DNA reads TGTGCCAGCAGCTTATATCCACCCGGGACTAGCGGGAGCAGACCAGAGACCCAGTACTTC. Translated, it gives CASSLYPPGTSGSRPETQYF.

As regards this clonotype: One junction end disagrees with the germline gene, perhaps due to a read error. This chain links TRBV19 with TRBJ2-7, with unresolved D. This CDR3 contains 14 residues. The germline gives CDR1 LNHDA, CDR2 SQIVND (reference sequence). CDR3 sequence reads: CASSISSGSYGQYF. DNA for the CDR3: TGTGCCAGTAGTATCAGTTCCGGCAGCTACGGGCAGTACTTC.

This CDR3 is CSVEIVRREGLDTQYF. The CDR3 bases are TGCAGCGTTGAGATTGTGAGGCGGGAGGGCCTGGATACGCAGTATTTT. This chain joins TRBV29-1 and TRBJ2-3; 9 nucleotides agree with TRBD2. With V trimmed by 3 bases and J by 6 bases, 13 bases remained unmatched. Germline lookup yields CDR1 SQVTM and CDR2 ANQGSEA. The CDR3 is made up of 16 amino acids.

This clonotype was found many times. The gene calls are TRBV29-1 and TRBJ2-2; a weak D match, TRBD1 (7 bases). Germline CDR1 SQVTM, CDR2 ANQGSEA. V was cut by 6 bases and J by 7 bases, with 15 bases left in between. The CDR3 has 13 amino acids. The CDR3 coding sequence is TGCAGCGTACCCAATCAGGGGGGCGGGGAGCTGTTTTTT. Translated: CSVPNQGGGELFF.

CDR3 nucleotide sequence: TGTGCCAGCAGCGTCCAGGACGAGACCCAGTACTTC. Translated: CASSVQDETQYF. J is TRBJ2-5 and V is TRBV5-6; no firm D call. Looked up from germline, CDR1 is SGHDT and CDR2 is YYEEEE. Trimming pared 4 bases from V and 5 bases from J, leaving 9 bases between. The CDR3 loop spans 12 amino acids.

The chain joins TRBV9 to TRBJ1-1, with no clear D. Between the trimmed V and J ends, which lost 3 bases and 3 bases, there was a span of 12 bases. From germline, CDR1 is SGDLS and CDR2 YYNGEE. The CDR3 length is 14 residues. Here the CDR3 reads CASSDPNRDTEAFF. The CDR3 DNA reads as TGTGCCAGCAGCGACCCGAACCGGGACACTGAAGCTTTCTTT.

This clonotype was recorded many times. V and J are TRBV7-9 and TRBJ2-7; 7 nucleotides line up with TRBD1. Germline V lookup: CDR1 SEHNR, CDR2 FQNEAQ (reference sequence). Trimming at V came to 1 base and at J to 0 bases, leaving 3 bases not matched to a gene. This CDR3 has 15 residues. DNA for the CDR3: TGTGCCAGCAGCTTAGGCCCAGGGGGCTCCTACGAGCAGTACTTC. Amino acid sequence: CASSLGPGGSYEQYF.

As concerns this clonotype: This clone may be a read error of a much larger clone one base away. The CDR3 carries no conserved terminal phenylalanine or tryptophan, so it likely arises from a read error. The chain couples TRBV7-9 to TRBJ1-1; D perhaps matches TRBD1 (5 bases). The CDR3 has 12 residues. Germline V gene lookup returns CDR1 SEHNR and CDR2 FQNEAQ (reference sequence). V dropped 5 bases and J dropped 4 bases, with 8 bases sitting between them. The CDR3 spells CASSHGTTEAFL. The CDR3 DNA sequence: TGTGCCAGCAGCCACGGGACCACTGAAGCTTTCCTT.